A single sample gave rise to the 30 T cell receptor beta chains below, sequenced in a study of T cells after yellow fever vaccination. In TCRdb, the 5' RACE reads were re-called with MiXCR into one record per CDR3 protein. The sample records around 260,000 distinct CDR3 sequences, around 4.9% being singletons. The sample was CD4+ T cells sorted from PBMCs, taken on the day of the yellow fever booster vaccination. The receptors originated from a man between 18 and 35 years old who received the YFV17D yellow fever vaccine.

This clonotype was recorded a few times. The rearrangement uses TRBV10-3 and TRBJ2-3; no clear D gene. This CDR3 contains 15 residues. Germline V gives CDR1 ENHRY, CDR2 SYGVKD. The V end was cut by 11 bases, the J end by 1 base, with 19 bases between. CDR3 protein: CAVSQESYGTDTQYF. CDR3 sequence (DNA): TGTGCCGTAAGTCAAGAGTCCTATGGCACAGATACGCAGTATTTT.

The chain links TRBV4-2 to TRBJ1-1; no reliable D call. Trimming cost V 1 base and J 1 base, with 10 bases left between them. The CDR3 runs 15 residues. The germline CDR1 and CDR2 sequences are LGHNA and YNFKEQ. The CDR3 nucleotides read TGTGCCAGCAGCCAAGTCGGCCGGGGGAACACTGAAGCTTTCTTT. As protein: CASSQVGRGNTEAFF.

This clonotype was seen only a few times. V gene TRBV2 combines with J gene TRBJ1-1; possible D gene TRBD1, 5 bases. Germline values: CDR1 SNHLY, CDR2 FYNNEI. V dropped 9 bases and J dropped 4 bases, with 12 bases sitting between them. The length of the CDR3 is 12 residues. CDR3 sequence: CASRGLSTEAFF. The DNA of the CDR3 is TGTGCCAGTCGGGGCCTGAGCACTGAAGCTTTCTTT.

The chain joins TRBV6-5 to TRBJ2-1, with TRBD2 matching 9 bases. This CDR3 has 16 amino acids. Germline V lookup: CDR1 MNHEY, CDR2 SVGAGI. Germline trimming cut 0 bases from V and 9 bases from J; bases unmatched to any gene: 9. CDR3 DNA: TGTGCCAGCAGTTACTCGTGGAGCGGGGGGAGTCGTGAGCAGTTCTTC. It translates to CASSYSWSGGSREQFF.

The chain recombines TRBV9 with TRBJ1-2; D possibly corresponds to TRBD1 (5 bases). Germline V gene data show CDR1 as SGDLS and CDR2 as YYNGEE. The V end lost 10 bases, the J end lost 2 bases, and 15 bases lay between the germline ends. The CDR3 consists of 13 residues. Written as DNA, the CDR3 is TGTGCCTCTCGGGACGGAGGGAACTATGGCTACACCTTC. It encodes CASRDGGNYGYTF. The entire variable domain, with the rest obtained from reference TRBV9 and TRBJ1-2, is as follows: DSGVTQTPKHLITATGQRVTLRCSPRSGDLSVYWYQQSLDQGLQFLIQYYNGEERAKGNILERFSAQQFPDLHSELNLSSLELGDSALYFCASRDGGNYGYTFGSGTRLTVV.

This clonotype came up many times. V is TRBV20-1 and J is TRBJ1-5; D not resolved. The germline V gene encodes CDR1 DFQATT and CDR2 SNEGSKA (reference sequence). Trimming removed 4 bases at V and 7 bases at J, with 8 bases between. The length of the CDR3 is 11 residues. The CDR3 here is CSATDGQPQHF. Here the CDR3 DNA reads TGCAGTGCTACTGATGGCCAGCCCCAGCATTTT.

The chain joins TRBV7-9 to TRBJ2-3, with D uncertain. The CDR3 runs 13 residues. With 8 bases removed from V and 0 bases from J, the gap between germline ends came to 9 bases. CDR1 SEHNR and CDR2 FQNEAQ come from the germline V gene (reference sequence). The CDR3 nucleotides are TGTGCCAGCCAAAGGTCTAGCACAGATACGCAGTATTTT. Residues: CASQRSSTDTQYF.

By frequency in the sample, this clonotype is medium-sized. The CDR3 spells CAIRRLGSYNEQFF. DNA of the CDR3: TGTGCCATCCGACGGTTAGGGTCCTACAATGAGCAGTTCTTC. The chain links TRBV10-3 to TRBJ2-1; D unclear. V lost 8 bases and J lost 1, with 12 bases in between. Germline-derived CDR1 and CDR2 are ENHRY and SYGVKD. The CDR3 contains 14 residues.

The chain employs TRBV5-5 and TRBJ2-3; TRBD1 agrees at 7 bases. Germline CDR1 SGHKS, CDR2 YYEKEE (reference sequence). The V gene end was trimmed by 4 bases and the J gene end by 1 base; junction bases not matched to a gene: 9. This CDR3 is built from 16 residues. The CDR3 is CASSREPGQRTDTQYF. For the CDR3, the DNA is TGTGCCAGCAGCCGGGAACCGGGACAGCGCACAGATACGCAGTATTTT. Full variable domain (remainder filled in from reference TRBV5-5 and TRBJ2-3): DAGVTQSPTHLIKTRGQQVTLRCSPISGHKSVSWYQQVLGQGPQFIFQYYEKEERGRGNFPDRFSARQFPNYSSELNVNALLLGDSALYLCASSREPGQRTDTQYFGPGTRLTVL.

This clonotype was picked up many times. The chain joins TRBV7-8 to TRBJ1-4; 8 nucleotides agree with TRBD1. V dropped 6 bases and J dropped 2; count of bases not matched to a gene: 5. Germline values: CDR1 SGHVS, CDR2 FQNEAQ. The CDR3 loop spans 15 amino acids. This chain's CDR3 is CASRPQGGTNEKLFF. CDR3 in DNA: TGTGCCAGCAGACCACAGGGGGGGACTAATGAAAAACTGTTTTTT. Combining the CDR3 with reference TRBV7-8 and TRBJ1-4 gives the whole variable domain GAGVSQSPRYKVAKRGQDVALRCDPISGHVSLFWYQQALGQGPEFLTYFQNEAQLDKSGLPSDRFFAERPEGSVSTLKIQRTQQEDSAVYLCASRPQGGTNEKLFFGSGTQLSVL.

This rearrangement joins TRBV2 to TRBJ2-2; D remains ambiguous. The CDR3 loop spans 16 amino acids. CDR1 is SNHLY, CDR2 FYNNEI, per germline. Trimming pared 6 bases from V and 0 bases from J, leaving 14 bases between. DNA for the CDR3: TGTGCCAGCAGCGTGGTACGCATTACGAACACCGGGGAGCTGTTTTTT. Translating it yields CASSVVRITNTGELFF.

This clonotype was seen more than once but under ten times. The rearrangement uses TRBV4-3 and TRBJ1-5; D unclear. V lost 0 bases to trimming and J lost 4 bases, with 10 bases between them. This CDR3 is built from 15 residues. Germline values: CDR1 LGHNA, CDR2 YSLEER. CDR3 residues: CASSQDHLGNQPQHF. The CDR3 DNA follows: TGCGCCAGCAGCCAAGATCATTTGGGGAATCAGCCCCAGCATTTT.

This clonotype appeared a few times. V usage is TRBV7-2 and J usage is TRBJ1-1; D not resolved. CDR3 size: 14 residues. The V gene lost 5 bases and the J gene lost 5 bases, with 15 bases spanning the gap. Germline lookup yields CDR1 SGHTA and CDR2 FQGNSA. The CDR3 DNA is TGTGCCAGCAGCCCAACAATGACGGAGACTGAAGCTTTCTTT. Its protein is CASSPTMTETEAFF.

V is TRBV15 and J is TRBJ1-2, with no clear D. CDR3 size: 15 residues. Germline lookup yields CDR1 LNHNV and CDR2 YYDKDF (reference sequence). Trimming pared 3 bases from V and 6 bases from J, leaving 17 bases between. The CDR3 region is CATSRAPGSLDGYTF. The CDR3 DNA is TGTGCCACCAGCAGGGCCCCAGGTTCTCTCGATGGCTACACCTTC.

This chain uses TRBV6-2 or TRBV6-3 with TRBJ2-7, with 7 bases lining up with TRBD1. This CDR3 spans 18 amino acids. Germline lookup yields CDR1 MNHEY and CDR2 SVGEGT. Losses at the gene ends were 6 bases for V and 4 bases for J; bases not matched to a gene: 21. The CDR3 loop is CASRRHPETGPQSYEQYF. The CDR3 bases are TGTGCCAGCAGACGACATCCTGAGACAGGGCCCCAGTCGTACGAGCAGTACTTC.

This clonotype was seen ten or more times. V usage is TRBV12-5 and J usage is TRBJ1-1; 7 nucleotides match TRBD1. CDR1 is LGHNT and CDR2 is FRNRAP in the germline V gene. Trimming removed 6 bases from V and 0 bases from J; junction bases left unmatched: 7. The CDR3 is 15 residues long. CDR3 nucleotides: TGTGCTAGTGGGGGACAGCCACCCCTGAACACTGAAGCTTTCTTT. It yields the protein CASGGQPPLNTEAFF.

The CDR3, as DNA: TGTGCCAGTAGTCTGGTAGACACAGATACGCAGTATTTT. It yields the protein CASSLVDTDTQYF. This chain links TRBV19 with TRBJ2-3; D not resolved. This CDR3 contains 13 residues. V lost 5 bases and J 2 bases, leaving 8 bases between the germline ends. Germline assignment: CDR1 LNHDA and CDR2 SQIVND (reference sequence). Variable domain in full (rest from reference TRBV19 and TRBJ2-3): DGGITQSPKYLFRKEGQNVTLSCEQNLNHDAMYWYRQDPGQGLRLIYYSQIVNDFQKGDIAEGYSVSREKKESFPLTVTSAQKNPTAFYLCASSLVDTDTQYFGPGTRLTVL.

This clonotype was found a few times. The chain employs TRBV4-1 and TRBJ1-2, with TRBD1 identical over 12 bases. This CDR3 region has 19 residues. CDR1 MGHRA and CDR2 YSYEKL come from the germline V gene. V lost 6 bases to trimming and J lost 5 bases; unmatched junction nucleotides: 19. The CDR3 DNA reads as TGCGCCAGCAGAAACCTCGGCACGGGACAGGGGGCTAGGAGGTATGGCTACACCTTC. Translated, it gives CASRNLGTGQGARRYGYTF.

This clonotype was recorded at least ten times. The CDR3 DNA reads TGTGCCAGCAGCGTCAGGCCCCACCGGGACAGGGGCAATGAGCAGTTCTTC. Amino acids: CASSVRPHRDRGNEQFF. The V and J genes are TRBV9 and TRBJ2-1; 10 bases map to TRBD1. After removal of 2 bases from V and 6 bases from J, the junction contained 11 bases not matched to a gene. The length of the CDR3 is 17 residues. Germline assignment: CDR1 SGDLS and CDR2 YYNGEE.

This clonotype was observed many times. The chain has TRBV27 and TRBJ1-5; TRBD1 is a possible D gene (6 bases). The V gene lost 9 bases and the J gene lost 6 bases, with 21 bases spanning the gap. Germline values: CDR1 MNHEY, CDR2 SMNVEV (reference sequence). The CDR3 covers 15 residues. The CDR3 here is CARYSEQGSFQPQHF. The CDR3 DNA reads as TGTGCCAGATACTCCGAACAGGGCTCGTTTCAGCCCCAGCATTTT.

As regards this clonotype: This could be a read error, since a much larger clone is one nucleotide away. The chain links TRBV3-1 to TRBJ1-5, with D hard to call. Germline V gives CDR1 LGHDT, CDR2 YNNKEL (reference sequence). V lost 4 bases, J lost 4 bases, and 5 bases lay in between. CDR3 size: 12 residues. CDR3 nucleotide sequence: TGTGCCAGCAGCCTCCAGAATCAGCCCCAGCATTTT. This sequence encodes CASSLQNQPQHF.

This clonotype was counted many times. The V and J genes are TRBV5-1 and TRBJ1-3; no clear D gene. The V end lost 0 bases, the J end lost 0 bases, and 13 bases lay between the germline ends. The CDR3 extends over 17 amino acids. Germline CDR1 is SGHRS and CDR2 is YFSETQ. As DNA, the CDR3 is TGCGCCAGCAGCTTGGGCGAGCTCAGGAGCTCTGGAAACACCATATATTTT. Translating it yields CASSLGELRSSGNTIYF. The full variable domain, with the rest looked up from reference TRBV5-1 and TRBJ1-3, is KAGVTQTPRYLIKTRGQQVTLSCSPISGHRSVSWYQQTPGQGLQFLFEYFSETQRNKGNFPGRFSGRQFSNSRSEMNVSTLELGDSALYLCASSLGELRSSGNTIYFGEGSWLTVV.

This clonotype was seen a few times. This rearrangement joins TRBV30 to TRBJ2-6; the D is unclear. The CDR3 runs 13 residues. Germline V gene lookup returns CDR1 GTSNPN and CDR2 SVGIG (reference sequence). The V end was cut by 3 bases, the J end by 3 bases, with 6 bases between. CDR3 in DNA: TGTGCCTGGAGCCGGGTTGGGGCCAACGTCCTGACTTTC. Protein product: CAWSRVGANVLTF.

The chain employs TRBV9 and TRBJ2-4, with D unclear. In germline, CDR1 is SGDLS, CDR2 YYNGEE. The CDR3 has 13 amino acids. The ends were cut back, 6 bases at V and 7 bases at J, with 14 bases in the middle. Here the CDR3 reads CASTSLRSNIQYF. The CDR3 DNA is TGTGCCAGCACCTCACTAAGAAGCAACATTCAGTACTTC.

This clonotype was detected ten times or more. For the CDR3, the DNA is TGCAGTGCCTTAGGGCTAGCGGGATCAAATGAGCAGTTCTTC. Protein: CSALGLAGSNEQFF. The chain employs TRBV20-1 and TRBJ2-1; TRBD2 aligns across 9 bases. Looked up from germline, CDR1 is DFQATT and CDR2 is SNEGSKA (reference sequence). This CDR3 has 14 residues. V trimming: 6 bases; J trimming: 7 bases; junction bases outside the gene matches: 10.

This clonotype was recorded many times. The chain employs TRBV5-5 and TRBJ1-4; D is unresolved. CDR3 length: 14 amino acids. Germline V gene data show CDR1 as SGHKS and CDR2 as YYEKEE (reference sequence). Trimming removed 0 bases from V and 8 bases from J, with 11 bases in between. The CDR3 here is CASSLGAAGEKLFF. CDR3 in DNA: TGTGCCAGCAGCTTGGGGGCAGCCGGAGAAAAACTGTTTTTT.

This clonotype was detected ten times or more. The gene calls are TRBV11-1 and TRBJ2-7; tentative D call: TRBD1 (6 bases). Germline CDR1 is SGHAT and CDR2 is FQDESV (reference sequence). V shed 5 bases and J shed 0 bases, with 11 bases lying between them. CDR3 length: 14 amino acids. The CDR3 loop is CASSRGQSSYEQYV. As DNA, the CDR3 is TGTGCCAGCAGCAGAGGACAGAGCTCCTACGAGCAGTACGTC.

This clonotype occurred a few times. The V and J genes are TRBV5-1 and TRBJ1-1, with TRBD1 matching 7 bases. Trimming removed 4 bases from V and 5 bases from J; junction bases left unmatched: 8. The CDR3 has 14 residues. Germline CDR1 SGHRS, CDR2 YFSETQ. The chain's CDR3 is CASSQSPGGTEAFF. CDR3 sequence (DNA): TGCGCCAGCAGCCAATCCCCAGGGGGTACTGAAGCTTTCTTT. The complete variable domain, with remaining parts taken from reference TRBV5-1 and TRBJ1-1, reads KAGVTQTPRYLIKTRGQQVTLSCSPISGHRSVSWYQQTPGQGLQFLFEYFSETQRNKGNFPGRFSGRQFSNSRSEMNVSTLELGDSALYLCASSQSPGGTEAFFGQGTRLTVV.

This clonotype was seen ten or more times. V and J are TRBV11-2 and TRBJ2-1; the match to TRBD2 covers 15 bases. Germline assignment: CDR1 SGHAT and CDR2 FQNNGV. Unmatched junction bases numbered 8, after V lost 1 base and J lost 1 base. The CDR3 runs to 20 residues. CDR3 coding DNA: TGTGCCAGCAGCTTAGCTTGGACTAGCGGGGGGGCGAGGTCCTACAATGAGCAGTTCTTC. This translates into CASSLAWTSGGARSYNEQFF.

This clonotype has ten or more counts. The genes are TRBV28 and TRBJ2-3; 7 bases are shared with TRBD1. This CDR3 region has 15 residues. Germline V gene lookup returns CDR1 MDHEN and CDR2 SYDVKM. After removal of 4 bases from V and 3 bases from J, the junction contained 7 bases not matched to a gene. CDR3 DNA sequence: TGTGCCAGCAGTTCCAGGGGGATCGGTACAGATACGCAGTATTTT. It codes for CASSSRGIGTDTQYF.